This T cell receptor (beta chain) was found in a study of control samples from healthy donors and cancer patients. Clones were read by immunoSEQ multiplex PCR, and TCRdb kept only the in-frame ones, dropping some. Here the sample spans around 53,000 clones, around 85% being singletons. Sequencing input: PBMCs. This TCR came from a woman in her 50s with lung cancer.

In nucleotides, the CDR3 is TGTGCCAGCAGCTCAACCAGGCCTGGAAACACCATATATTTT. It is translated as CASSSTRPGNTIYF. The chain uses TRBV7-2 and TRBJ1-3; D gene uncertain. This CDR3 contains 14 residues. V was pared by 4 bases and J by 2 bases, with 9 bases between. The V gene's germline CDR1 is SGHTA and CDR2 FQGNSA.